These 18 T cell receptor beta chains were all obtained from the same sample, sequenced in a study of T cell repertoires in cytomegalovirus infection. No cognate antigen is known for these TCRs. One entry per CDR3 protein results from TCRdb running MiXCR on the reads. The repertoire holds a few hundred thousand distinct CDR3 sequences, with about 40% as singletons. Sequencing was performed on cultured PBMCs, taken from culture after CMV antigen stimulation. The receptor set was obtained from a human donor in good health (CMV status not recorded). Some clones in this sample may be carry-over from other donors' samples.

The count of this clonotype is one. The V gene is TRBV12-3 or TRBV12-4, the J gene TRBJ2-3, with a possible D match to TRBD1 (5 bases). The CDR3 is 15 residues long. V lost 5 bases, J lost 3 bases, and 15 bases lay in between. CDR3 in amino acids: CASSADTSSTDTQYF. CDR3 sequence (DNA): TGTGCCAGCAGTGCGGACACGTCGTCAACAGATACGCAGTATTTT.

There are a few counts of this clonotype. This sequence joins TRBV6-6 and TRBJ2-3, with D possibly matching TRBD1 (5 bases). The CDR3 loop spans 11 amino acids. Germline V gene lookup returns CDR1 MNHNY and CDR2 SVGAGI (reference sequence). Trimming removed 4 bases at V and 11 bases at J, with 10 bases between. The CDR3 reads CASSLTAGQYF. The CDR3 region has the DNA TGTGCCAGCAGTTTGACAGCCGGGCAGTATTTT.

The chain links TRBV5-1 to TRBJ1-2; the match to TRBD1 covers 8 bases. Unmatched junction bases numbered 7, after V lost 4 bases and J lost 5 bases. The length of the CDR3 is 14 residues. Germline V CDR1 and CDR2: SGHRS, YFSETQ. The chain's CDR3 is CASSIGTGEYGYTF. In DNA form, the CDR3 reads TGCGCCAGCAGCATTGGGACAGGAGAGTATGGCTACACCTTC.

Only a few counts were recorded for this clonotype. This chain joins TRBV7-8 and TRBJ1-1; D is undetermined. The germline V gene has CDR1 SGHVS and CDR2 FQNEAQ. V gave up 0 bases and J gave up 1 base, with 15 bases separating them. There are 17 residues in the CDR3. For the CDR3, the DNA is TGTGCCAGCAGCTTAGCTCTCTTGGGGTTGGCGAACACTGAAGCTTTCTTT. It translates to CASSLALLGLANTEAFF.

The chain couples TRBV4-1 to TRBJ2-3; the D gene is possibly TRBD2 (5 bases). This CDR3 is 16 amino acids long. Germline CDR1 and CDR2: MGHRA and YSYEKL. V shed 0 bases and J shed 6 bases, with 16 bases lying between them. The CDR3 DNA sequence: TGCGCCAGCAGCCAAGAGTATGGAGGTTCCCCCGATACGCAGTATTTT. This translates into CASSQEYGGSPDTQYF.

The table lists this clonotype with a few counts. The V gene is TRBV6-2 or TRBV6-3, the J gene TRBJ2-1; perhaps TRBD1 as D (5 bases). From germline, CDR1 is MNHEY and CDR2 SVGEGT. V was trimmed by 6 bases and J by 8 bases, leaving 20 bases between them. The length of the CDR3 is 15 residues. CDR3 DNA sequence: TGTGCCAGCAGGGGAAGGGGAAGTGCTTCTGATGAGCAGTTCTTC. This gives the protein CASRGRGSASDEQFF.

The chain combines TRBV7-6 with TRBJ2-1; 8 bases match TRBD2. The germline V gene has CDR1 SGHVS and CDR2 FNYEAQ. Unmatched junction bases numbered 5, after V lost 3 bases and J lost 10 bases. This CDR3 is 13 amino acids long. The CDR3 DNA is TGTGCCAGCAGCTTCCGTAGCGGGACGGAGCAGTTCTTC. Translation: CASSFRSGTEQFF.

The table lists this clonotype with a few counts. The chain carries TRBV10-2 and TRBJ1-2; weak D call: TRBD1 (6 bases). Trimming shortened V by 1 base and J by 8 bases, and 17 bases separated the two germline ends. This CDR3 has 15 residues. Germline V gene sequence: CDR1 WSHSY, CDR2 SAAADI. CDR3 in DNA: TGCGCCAGCAGTGAGTGGCTGACAGGAGATCAAGGCTACACCTTC. It encodes CASSEWLTGDQGYTF.

The chain links TRBV30 to TRBJ2-1; D unresolved. V lost 3 bases and J lost 0, with 12 bases in between. Per germline, CDR1 GTSNPN and CDR2 SVGIG (reference sequence). The CDR3 covers 15 residues. The CDR3 reads CAWSALSSSYNEQFF. CDR3 sequence (DNA): TGTGCCTGGAGCGCCTTGAGCAGCTCCTACAATGAGCAGTTCTTC.

This clonotype was counted a few times. CDR3 sequence (DNA): TGTGCCAGCAGTTTAGGTCAGAGAACGCGCTTACCCCGACCCCTCCACTTT. Amino acids: CASSLGQRTRLPRPLHF. The V gene is TRBV12-3 or TRBV12-4, the J gene TRBJ1-6; D is undetermined. This CDR3 contains 17 residues. Trimming removed 1 base from V and 12 bases from J, with 22 bases in between.

The V call is TRBV7-9, the J call TRBJ2-1; the D gene is possibly TRBD1 (6 bases). Trimming removed 5 bases from V and 7 bases from J, with 15 bases in between. Germline V gene sequence: CDR1 SEHNR, CDR2 FQNEAQ (reference sequence). CDR3 length equals 14 residues. The CDR3 here is CASSQQGSRNEQFF. In DNA form, the CDR3 reads TGTGCCAGCAGCCAGCAGGGGTCCAGGAATGAGCAGTTCTTC.

The chain combines TRBV11-2 with TRBJ1-1; a possible D gene is TRBD1 (6 bases). Germline CDR1 SGHAT, CDR2 FQNNGV. V lost 6 bases to trimming and J lost 0 bases, with 17 bases between them. The length of the CDR3 is 16 residues. The chain's CDR3 is CASSFGPGGLNTEAFF. The CDR3 nucleotides are TGTGCCAGCAGTTTTGGGCCCGGGGGCTTGAACACTGAAGCTTTCTTT.

The J gene is TRBJ2-3, the V gene TRBV7-8, with D maybe TRBD1 (5 bases). The V end was cut by 2 bases, the J end by 7 bases, with 16 bases between. Germline V gives CDR1 SGHVS, CDR2 FQNEAQ. The CDR3 runs to 15 residues. The CDR3 region has the DNA TGTGCCAGCAGCTTATTAGCAGGGCTTGTAAATACGCAGTATTTT. Translating gives CASSLLAGLVNTQYF.

Only one count was recorded for this clonotype. V usage is TRBV18 and J usage is TRBJ2-5; a weak D match, TRBD2 (5 bases). The CDR3 covers 14 residues. The V gene lost 2 bases and the J gene lost 5 bases, with 12 bases spanning the gap. The germline CDR1 and CDR2 sequences are KGHSH and LQKENI. CDR3 region: CASSPRGIYETQYF. Written as DNA, the CDR3 is TGTGCCAGCTCACCAAGAGGGATATACGAGACCCAGTACTTC.

The chain couples TRBV5-5 to TRBJ2-3; tentatively, D is TRBD2 (6 bases). Trimming took 3 bases from V and 3 from J, leaving 11 bases between them. This CDR3 has 14 residues. Per the germline V gene, CDR1 is SGHKS and CDR2 is YYEKEE (reference sequence). The CDR3 DNA is TGTGCCAGCAGCTCCCGACTAGGGACAGATACGCAGTATTTT. Its protein is CASSSRLGTDTQYF.

This clonotype was counted many times. CDR3 residues: CASSLFGAGEDGEAFF. In DNA form, the CDR3 reads TGTGCCAGCAGCTTATTCGGTGCAGGGGAGGACGGTGAAGCTTTCTTT. V usage is TRBV7-2 and J usage is TRBJ1-1; TRBD1 might be the D (6 bases). V was shortened by 2 bases and J by 7 bases, with 20 bases between the two germline ends. Germline CDR1 SGHTA, CDR2 FQGNSA. The CDR3 runs 16 residues.

In nucleotides, the CDR3 is TGTGCCAGCGCCCTCTCTCGGGGCCGCAACACAGATACGCAGTATTTT. It is translated as CASALSRGRNTDTQYF. The chain joins TRBV5-4 to TRBJ2-3; D possibly uses TRBD1 or TRBD2 (5 bases each). V lost 7 bases to trimming and J lost 2 bases, with 20 bases between them. The CDR3 runs 16 residues. Germline CDR1 is SGHNT and CDR2 is YYREEE (reference sequence).

The chain combines TRBV11-2 with TRBJ2-3; 7 bases match TRBD1. CDR1 is SGHAT and CDR2 is FQNNGV in the germline V gene. The CDR3 loop spans 18 amino acids. V lost 8 bases to trimming and J lost 2 bases; unmatched junction nucleotides: 19. In DNA form, the CDR3 reads TGTGCCAGCTGTAATATACGATCCGGGACAGCCCACACAGATACGCAGTATTTT. The encoded protein is CASCNIRSGTAHTDTQYF.